A single sample is the source of the 3 T cell receptor beta chains below, sequenced in a study of shared clonotypes between healthy human individuals. Using immunoSEQ multiplex PCR, the repertoire was profiled, and TCRdb retains in-frame clones only, with some absent. The table lists about 2.3 million clones, roughly 93% of them singletons. Sequencing input: naive CD4+ T cells from PBMCs. The subset was: CD45RA+ positively selected. The source is a man in his late teens or twenties in good health. Some clones in this sample may be carry-over from other donors' samples.

The V call is TRBV5-6, the J call TRBJ1-4; D gene unclear. Germline V CDR1 and CDR2: SGHDT, YYEEEE. V was shortened by 3 bases and J by 7 bases, with 13 bases between the two germline ends. The CDR3 consists of 14 residues. In nucleotides, the CDR3 is TGTGCCAGCAGCTCTGGACGGATTTCTGAAAAACTGTTTTTT. Its protein is CASSSGRISEKLFF.

The chain uses TRBV30 and TRBJ2-1, with 11 bases lining up with TRBD2. V was pared by 2 bases and J by 7 bases, with 7 bases of the junction left unmatched. The germline gives CDR1 GTSNPN, CDR2 SVGIG (reference sequence). The CDR3 length is 15 residues. The CDR3 protein is CAWSRGTSGVNEQFF. As DNA, the CDR3 is TGTGCCTGGAGTCGAGGGACTAGCGGAGTGAATGAGCAGTTCTTC.

A remark on this clone: The same CDR3 also results from other DNA sequences found in this sample. The J gene is TRBJ2-5, the V gene TRBV5-1; D call uncertain. The CDR3 has 13 amino acids. Germline CDR1 is SGHRS and CDR2 is YFSETQ. V was shortened by 4 bases and J by 2 bases, with 9 bases between the two germline ends. Here the CDR3 reads CASSLVGQETQYF. The DNA of the CDR3 is TGCGCCAGCAGCCTGGTAGGGCAAGAGACCCAGTACTTC.